A single T cell receptor (beta chain) is shown here with its context. V was clipped by 0 bases and J by 7 bases, with 10 bases between them. The CDR3 contains 13 residues. The germline V gene has CDR1 LGHNA and CDR2 YNFKEQ. The data belong to a study of blood T cell repertoires in COVID-19. Across the study: Sample material is recorded as cDNA or gDNA derived from T cells, B-cell-depleted T cells, or PBMCs.

Original processing methods: Amplification from reference gene primers served as the basis for estimated nucleated cell counts. The data were produced by immunoSEQ multiplex PCR, yet TCRdb's version contains in-frame clones alone and is incomplete. That table is the source of V, J and clone size, and D and trimming were worked out from the DNA. Among hundreds of thousands of clones listed, around 80% were seen once. Clinical history as reported by participants underpinned cohort assignment. The chain joins TRBV4-2 to TRBJ2-7, with D possibly matching TRBD1 (6 bases). This clonotype was obtained from a woman aged 35 to 49 with acute COVID-19. The specimen was PBMCs or T cells enriched from blood (not recorded which). The CDR3 protein is CASSQDIGGEQYF. The DNA of the CDR3 is TGTGCCAGCAGCCAAGATATAGGGGGTGAGCAGTACTTC.